This TCR beta chain derives from a study of shared clonotypes between healthy human individuals. About the study: Each donor contributed plates that comprised three CD4 naive, three CD4 memory, two CD8 naive and one CD8 memory.

Terminally differentiated effector memory CD45RA+ cells were excluded by CCR7 positive selection of CD45RO-negative cells. Each cell subset's genomic DNA was divided evenly among several immunoSEQ plates. The repertoire was sequenced with immunoSEQ multiplex PCR; TCRdb's copy has only in-frame clones and lacks some. The repertoire holds some 2 million clones, with about 95% as singletons. Study-wide results and caveats: The study sampled only blood, and tissue repertoires likely differ. The study found roughly 5% of naive CD4 clonotypes shared across four donors.

V was shortened by 1 base and J by 4 bases, with 9 bases between the two germline ends. CDR1 and CDR2 (germline): SGHTA, FQGNSA. CDR3 size: 14 residues. About this clone: Its antigen is as yet unknown.

The clonotype comes from a young man in good health. The sequenced sample was naive CD8+ T cells sorted from blood. The rearrangement joins TRBV7-2 to TRBJ2-3; weak D call: TRBD2 (6 bases). The CDR3 loop is CASSLEVAADTQYF. In DNA form, the CDR3 reads TGTGCCAGCAGCTTAGAGGTAGCGGCAGATACGCAGTATTTT.